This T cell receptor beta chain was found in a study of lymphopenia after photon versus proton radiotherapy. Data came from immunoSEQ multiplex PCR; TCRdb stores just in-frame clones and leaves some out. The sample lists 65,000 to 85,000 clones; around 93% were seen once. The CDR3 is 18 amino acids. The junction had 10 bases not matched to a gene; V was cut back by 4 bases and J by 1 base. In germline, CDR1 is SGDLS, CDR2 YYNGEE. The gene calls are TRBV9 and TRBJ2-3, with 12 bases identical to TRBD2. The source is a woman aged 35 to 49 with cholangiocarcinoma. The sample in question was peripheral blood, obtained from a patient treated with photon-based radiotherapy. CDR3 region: CASSLTSGGAQGTDTQYF. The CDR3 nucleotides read TGTGCCAGCAGCCTGACTAGCGGGGGAGCACAGGGCACAGATACGCAGTATTTT.